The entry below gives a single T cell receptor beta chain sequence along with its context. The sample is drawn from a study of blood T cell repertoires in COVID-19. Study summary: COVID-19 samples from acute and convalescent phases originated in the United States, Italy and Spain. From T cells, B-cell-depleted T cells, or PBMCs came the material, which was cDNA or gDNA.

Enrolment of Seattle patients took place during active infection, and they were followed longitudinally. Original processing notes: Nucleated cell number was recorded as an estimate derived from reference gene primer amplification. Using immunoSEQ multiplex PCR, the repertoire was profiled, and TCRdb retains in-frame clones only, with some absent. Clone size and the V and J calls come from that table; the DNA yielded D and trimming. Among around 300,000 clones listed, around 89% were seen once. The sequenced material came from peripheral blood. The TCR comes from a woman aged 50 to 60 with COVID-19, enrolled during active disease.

CDR3 sequence: CASSEGPYGYTF. The CDR3 DNA sequence: TGTGCCAGCAGTGAGGGGCCATATGGCTACACCTTC. The chain employs TRBV6-1 and TRBJ1-2; D may be TRBD1 (5 bases). The length of the CDR3 is 12 residues. V was pared by 3 bases and J by 5 bases, with 7 bases between. CDR1 MNHNS and CDR2 SASEGT come from the germline V gene.